What follows describes a single T cell receptor beta chain. No antigen is known for it. This sample is part of a study of cytomegalovirus exposure and HLA in healthy donors. Study results and caveats: Cytomegalovirus status was reportedly diagnosed by the classifier with high specificity and sensitivity. A list of 164 TCR beta chains associated with cytomegalovirus was given.

Germline V gene sequence: CDR1 SGHTS, CDR2 YDEGEE. The CDR3 length is 16 residues. V trimming: 3 bases; J trimming: 0 bases; junction bases outside the gene matches: 6. This table comes from immunoSEQ multiplex PCR, and its TCRdb copy is limited to in-frame clones, with some not included. The profile shows some 200,000 clones, around 81% of them singletons. This chain links TRBV5-8 with TRBJ1-5; 7 bases align to TRBD1. The receptor was isolated from a woman between 18 and 30 years old in good health and CMV-seropositive. The specimen sequenced was PBMCs. The CDR3 loop is CASSSSEGASNQPQHF. In DNA, the CDR3 is TGTGCCAGCAGCTCCTCCGAGGGGGCTAGCAATCAGCCCCAGCATTTT.